Presented here are 14 T cell receptor beta chains from one specimen sequenced in a study of cytomegalovirus exposure and HLA in healthy donors. Primers included in the PCR were 60 Vbeta and 13 Jbeta primers. The protocol was immunoSEQ multiplex PCR, while the TCRdb copy is restricted to in-frame clones and leaves out a portion. Counted here are under 150,000 clones, 70% to 90% occurring once; the ten biggest clones make up over 4.5%. The sample consisted of PBMCs. These receptors all stem from a woman in her forties in good health and CMV-seropositive.

The genes are TRBV7-2 and TRBJ2-2; 7 nucleotides align to TRBD2. CDR3 length: 18 residues. The germline V gene encodes CDR1 SGHTA and CDR2 FQGNSA. Trimming removed 5 bases from V and 6 bases from J; junction bases left unmatched: 18. CDR3 residues: CASSPYRAGVIWAGELFF. The CDR3 DNA sequence: TGTGCCAGCAGCCCCTATAGGGCGGGAGTAATCTGGGCCGGGGAGCTGTTTTTT.

J is TRBJ2-7 and V is TRBV15; 9 nucleotides align to TRBD1. V shed 2 bases and J 6 bases; nucleotides not matched to a gene: 2. The CDR3 loop spans 13 amino acids. CDR1 and CDR2 from the germline V gene are LNHNV and YYDKDF (reference sequence). The CDR3 DNA follows: TGTGCCACCAGCAGACCGGACAGGGGCGAGCAGTACTTC. Protein sequence: CATSRPDRGEQYF. The full variable domain, its missing parts supplied by reference TRBV15 and TRBJ2-7, is DAMVIQNPRYQVTQFGKPVTLSCSQTLNHNVMYWYQQKSSQAPKLLFHYYDKDFNNEADTPDNFQSRRPNTSFCFLDIRSPGLGDTAMYLCATSRPDRGEQYFGPGTRLTVT.

This chain links TRBV7-2 with TRBJ2-1, with 7 bases aligning to TRBD2. Germline assignment: CDR1 SGHTA and CDR2 FQGNSA. Trimming removed 7 bases from V and 9 bases from J; junction bases left unmatched: 3. This CDR3 is built from 11 residues. For the CDR3, the DNA is TGTGCCAGCAAAACTAGCGTTGAGCAGTTCTTC. Amino acids: CASKTSVEQFF.

The chain links TRBV9 to TRBJ2-7, with 7 nucleotides matching TRBD2. Trimming cost V 3 bases and J 7 bases; bases outside gene matches: 10. Germline V gives CDR1 SGDLS, CDR2 YYNGEE. The CDR3 totals 14 residues. For the CDR3, the DNA is TGTGCCAGCAGCGCGGGGACCCAGGGAGGGGAGCAGTACTTC. Protein product: CASSAGTQGGEQYF. The whole variable domain, remainder taken from reference TRBV9 and TRBJ2-7, is DSGVTQTPKHLITATGQRVTLRCSPRSGDLSVYWYQQSLDQGLQFLIQYYNGEERAKGNILERFSAQQFPDLHSELNLSSLELGDSALYFCASSAGTQGGEQYFGPGTRLTVT.

This chain joins TRBV7-2 and TRBJ1-1; a possible D gene is TRBD1 (6 bases). The germline gives CDR1 SGHTA, CDR2 FQGNSA. Trimming removed 3 bases from V and 1 base from J, with 9 bases in between. The CDR3 covers 14 residues. The CDR3 loop is CASSFRGQNTEAFF. The CDR3 DNA reads as TGTGCCAGCAGCTTCAGGGGTCAGAACACTGAAGCTTTCTTT.

The genes are TRBV4-1 and TRBJ1-5; possibly TRBD1 for D (5 bases). Between the trimmed V and J ends, which lost 2 bases and 2 bases, there was a span of 10 bases. From germline, CDR1 is MGHRA and CDR2 YSYEKL. The CDR3 totals 15 residues. The CDR3 here is CASSQNLGRNQPQHF. CDR3 nucleotides: TGCGCCAGCAGCCAAAACTTGGGGCGCAATCAGCCCCAGCATTTT.

The chain links TRBV9 to TRBJ1-2; 9 nucleotides match TRBD1. V lost 5 bases to trimming and J lost 7 bases; unmatched junction nucleotides: 9. Germline CDR1 and CDR2: SGDLS and YYNGEE. The CDR3 totals 14 residues. DNA for the CDR3: TGTGCCAGCAGTTTTAACCCGACAGGGGGTGGCTACACCTTC. This codes for CASSFNPTGGGYTF.

This clone was seen only a few times. The rearrangement joins TRBV6-6 to TRBJ1-1; 8 bases map to TRBD1. The V segment lost 2 bases and the J segment 1 base; nucleotides outside the gene matches: 0. CDR1 is MNHNY, CDR2 SVGAGI, per germline (reference sequence). The CDR3 has 14 residues. DNA of the CDR3: TGTGCCAGCAGTTACGGGACAGGGAACACTGAAGCTTTCTTT. Its protein product is CASSYGTGNTEAFF.

The chain employs TRBV6-1 and TRBJ2-7; 9 bases map to TRBD2. The CDR3 contains 14 residues. Germline CDR1 reads MNHNS; CDR2 reads SASEGT. Trimming cost V 6 bases and J 2 bases; bases outside gene matches: 5. CDR3 sequence (DNA): TGTGCCAGCAGAGTTACTAGCGGGCCCTACGAGCAGTACTTC. As protein: CASRVTSGPYEQYF.

This chain joins TRBV7-9 and TRBJ2-7, with no clear D. The CDR3 has 14 amino acids. V was shortened by 1 base and J by 1 base, with 8 bases between the two germline ends. The germline CDR1 and CDR2 sequences are SEHNR and FQNEAQ (reference sequence). In DNA form, the CDR3 reads TGTGCCAGCAGCTTAGGCGTCCCATCCTACGAGCAGTACTTC. Translated: CASSLGVPSYEQYF.

The J gene is TRBJ2-1, the V gene TRBV5-1; 13 bases agree with TRBD2. Unmatched junction bases numbered 3, after V lost 4 bases and J lost 5 bases. From germline, CDR1 is SGHRS and CDR2 YFSETQ. The CDR3 runs 15 residues. The CDR3 sequence: CASSGTSGVDNEQFF. CDR3 nucleotides: TGCGCCAGCAGCGGGACTAGCGGGGTTGACAATGAGCAGTTCTTC.

As to this clone: The sample carries other DNA sequences with the same CDR3. The rearrangement links TRBV9 to TRBJ2-3; 9 bases map to TRBD1. V lost 7 bases, J lost 3 bases, and 6 bases stayed unmatched. There are 14 residues in the CDR3. CDR1 SGDLS and CDR2 YYNGEE come from the germline V gene. CDR3 coding DNA: TGTGCCAGCTCTTCGGGACAGGGTACAGATACGCAGTATTTT. It specifies CASSSGQGTDTQYF.

This chain joins TRBV7-9 and TRBJ2-3; the match to TRBD1 covers 8 bases. The germline V gene has CDR1 SEHNR and CDR2 FQNEAQ (reference sequence). Trimming took 4 bases from V and 5 from J; bases not matched to a gene: 5. The CDR3 is made up of 14 amino acids. The CDR3 DNA reads TGTGCCAGCAGCTCGGACAGGGAGAAAGATACGCAGTATTTT. It translates to CASSSDREKDTQYF. The full variable domain, rest sourced from reference TRBV7-9 and TRBJ2-3, is DTGVSQNPRHKITKRGQNVTFRCDPISEHNRLYWYRQTLGQGPEFLTYFQNEAQLEKSRLLSDRFSAERPKGSFSTLEIQRTEQGDSAMYLCASSSDREKDTQYFGPGTRLTVL.

The chain recombines TRBV7-9 with TRBJ2-1, with 11 positions matching TRBD2. Germline values: CDR1 SEHNR, CDR2 FQNEAQ (reference sequence). J was trimmed by 16 bases and V by 5 bases; bases with no gene match: 4. This CDR3 contains 11 residues. CDR3 nucleotide sequence: TGTGCCAGCAGCGTTAGCGGGAGGGGTTTCTTC. Protein product: CASSVSGRGFF. Filled out from reference TRBV7-9 and TRBJ2-1, the complete variable domain reads DTGVSQNPRHKITKRGQNVTFRCDPISEHNRLYWYRQTLGQGPEFLTYFQNEAQLEKSRLLSDRFSAERPKGSFSTLEIQRTEQGDSAMYLCASSVSGRGFFGPGTRLTVL.